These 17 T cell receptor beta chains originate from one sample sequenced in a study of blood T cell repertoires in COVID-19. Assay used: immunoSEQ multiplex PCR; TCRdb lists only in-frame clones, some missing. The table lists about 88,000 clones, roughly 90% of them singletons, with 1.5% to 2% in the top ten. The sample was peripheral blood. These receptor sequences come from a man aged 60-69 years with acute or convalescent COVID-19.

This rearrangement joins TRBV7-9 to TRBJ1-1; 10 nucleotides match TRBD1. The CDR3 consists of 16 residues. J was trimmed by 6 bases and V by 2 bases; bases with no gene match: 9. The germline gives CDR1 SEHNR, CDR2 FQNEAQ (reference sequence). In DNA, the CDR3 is TGTGCCAGCAGCTTACCCCGGACAGGGGGAGGCCCTGAAGCTTTCTTT. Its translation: CASSLPRTGGGPEAFF.

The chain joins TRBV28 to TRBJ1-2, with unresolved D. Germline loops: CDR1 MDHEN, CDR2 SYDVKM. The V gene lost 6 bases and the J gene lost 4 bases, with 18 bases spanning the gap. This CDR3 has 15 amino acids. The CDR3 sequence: CASRGLGEASYGYTF. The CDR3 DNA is TGTGCCAGCAGGGGCCTGGGAGAGGCCAGCTATGGCTACACCTTC.

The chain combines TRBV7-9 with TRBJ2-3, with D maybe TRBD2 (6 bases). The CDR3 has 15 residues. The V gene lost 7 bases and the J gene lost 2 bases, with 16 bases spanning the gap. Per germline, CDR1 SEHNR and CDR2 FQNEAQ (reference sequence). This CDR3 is CASTFTGGITDTQYF. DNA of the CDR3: TGTGCCAGCACCTTTACAGGAGGGATCACAGATACGCAGTATTTT.

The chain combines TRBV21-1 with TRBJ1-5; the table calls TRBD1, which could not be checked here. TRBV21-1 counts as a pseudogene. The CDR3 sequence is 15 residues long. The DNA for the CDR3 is TGTGCCAGCAGCAAAGGGGGGACAGGGAATCAGCCCCAGCATTTT. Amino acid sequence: CASSKGGTGNQPQHF.

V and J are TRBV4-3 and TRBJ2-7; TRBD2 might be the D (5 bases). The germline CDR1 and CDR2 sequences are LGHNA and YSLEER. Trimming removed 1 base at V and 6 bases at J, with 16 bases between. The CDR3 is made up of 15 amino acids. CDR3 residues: CASSQGFGLTGEQYF. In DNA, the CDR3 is TGCGCCAGCAGCCAAGGATTCGGACTGACGGGCGAGCAGTACTTC.

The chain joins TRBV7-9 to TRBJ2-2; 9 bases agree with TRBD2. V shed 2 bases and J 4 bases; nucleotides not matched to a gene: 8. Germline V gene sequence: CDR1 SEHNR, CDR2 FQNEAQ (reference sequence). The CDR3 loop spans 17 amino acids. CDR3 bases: TGTGCCAGCAGCTTATTTGAGGCTAGCGGGACCACCGGGGAGCTGTTTTTT. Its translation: CASSLFEASGTTGELFF. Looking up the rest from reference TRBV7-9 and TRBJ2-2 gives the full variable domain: DTGVSQNPRHKITKRGQNVTFRCDPISEHNRLYWYRQTLGQGPEFLTYFQNEAQLEKSRLLSDRFSAERPKGSFSTLEIQRTEQGDSAMYLCASSLFEASGTTGELFFGEGSRLTVL.

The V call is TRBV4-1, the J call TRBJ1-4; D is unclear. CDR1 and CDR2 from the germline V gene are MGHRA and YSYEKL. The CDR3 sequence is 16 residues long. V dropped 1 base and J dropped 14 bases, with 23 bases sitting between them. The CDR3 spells CASSQAGRFSENGLFF. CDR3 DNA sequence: TGCGCCAGCAGCCAAGCCGGCCGCTTCTCGGAGAACGGGCTGTTTTTT.

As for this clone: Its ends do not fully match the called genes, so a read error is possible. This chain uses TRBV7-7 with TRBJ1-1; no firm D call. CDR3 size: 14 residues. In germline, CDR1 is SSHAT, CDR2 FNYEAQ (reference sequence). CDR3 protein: CASSLSDGDPEAFF. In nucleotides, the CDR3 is TGTGCTAGCAGCTTAAGCGATGGCGACCCTGAAGCTTTCTTT.

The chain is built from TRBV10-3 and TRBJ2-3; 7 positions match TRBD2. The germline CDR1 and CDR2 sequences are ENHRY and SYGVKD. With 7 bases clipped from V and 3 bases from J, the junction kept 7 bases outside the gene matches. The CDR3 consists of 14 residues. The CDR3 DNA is TGTGCCATCACCTCCGGACTAGAGACAGATACGCAGTATTTT. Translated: CAITSGLETDTQYF.

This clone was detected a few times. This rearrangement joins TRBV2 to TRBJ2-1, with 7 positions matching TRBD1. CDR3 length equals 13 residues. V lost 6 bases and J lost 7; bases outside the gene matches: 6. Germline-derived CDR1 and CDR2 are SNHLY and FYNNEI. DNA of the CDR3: TGTGCCAGCAGCGCCGACAGGGTGAATGAGCAGTTCTTC. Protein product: CASSADRVNEQFF.

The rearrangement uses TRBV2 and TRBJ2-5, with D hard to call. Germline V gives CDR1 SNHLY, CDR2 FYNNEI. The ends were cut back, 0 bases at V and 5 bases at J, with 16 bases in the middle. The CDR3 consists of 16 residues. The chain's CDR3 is CASSEAGGIDGETQYF. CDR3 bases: TGTGCCAGCAGTGAAGCAGGCGGAATTGACGGGGAGACCCAGTACTTC.

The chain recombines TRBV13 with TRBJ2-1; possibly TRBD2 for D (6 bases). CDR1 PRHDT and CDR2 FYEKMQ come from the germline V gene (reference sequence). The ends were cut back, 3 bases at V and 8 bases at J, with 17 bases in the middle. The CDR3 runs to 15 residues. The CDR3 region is CASSLRSPGDHEQFF. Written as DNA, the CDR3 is TGTGCCAGCAGCTTGAGGAGCCCGGGGGACCATGAGCAGTTCTTC. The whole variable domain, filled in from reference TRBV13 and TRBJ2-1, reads AAGVIQSPRHLIKEKRETATLKCYPIPRHDTVYWYQQGPGQDPQFLISFYEKMQSDKGSIPDRFSAQQFSDYHSELNMSSLELGDSALYFCASSLRSPGDHEQFFGPGTRLTVL.

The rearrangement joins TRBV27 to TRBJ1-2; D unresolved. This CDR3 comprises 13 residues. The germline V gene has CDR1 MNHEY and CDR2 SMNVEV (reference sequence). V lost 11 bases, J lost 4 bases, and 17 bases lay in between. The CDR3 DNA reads TGTGCCGGCGGGATTCTAACTTTCTATGGCTACACCTTC. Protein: CAGGILTFYGYTF.

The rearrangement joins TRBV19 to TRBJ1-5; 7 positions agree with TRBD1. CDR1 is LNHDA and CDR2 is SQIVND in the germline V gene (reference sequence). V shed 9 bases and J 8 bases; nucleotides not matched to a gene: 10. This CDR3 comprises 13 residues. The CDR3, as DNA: TGTGCCAGCAATACAGGGGCGATAGAGCCCCAGCATTTT. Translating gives CASNTGAIEPQHF.

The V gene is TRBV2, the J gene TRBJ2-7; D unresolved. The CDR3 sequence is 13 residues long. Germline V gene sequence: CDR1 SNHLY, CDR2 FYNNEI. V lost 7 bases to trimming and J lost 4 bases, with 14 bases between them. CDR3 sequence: CASTTFEVYEQYF. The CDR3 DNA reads TGTGCCAGCACGACCTTCGAGGTTTACGAGCAGTACTTC.

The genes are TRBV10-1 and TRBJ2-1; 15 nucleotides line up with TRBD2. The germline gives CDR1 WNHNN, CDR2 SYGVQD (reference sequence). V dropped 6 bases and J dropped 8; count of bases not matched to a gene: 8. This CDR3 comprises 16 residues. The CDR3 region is CASSRTSGRAGDEQFF. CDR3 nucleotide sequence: TGCGCCAGCAGCAGGACTAGCGGGAGGGCGGGGGATGAGCAGTTCTTC.

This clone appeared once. CDR3: CASSSPGPSNQPQHF. CDR3 DNA: TGTGCCAGCAGTAGCCCAGGTCCCAGCAATCAGCCCCAGCATTTT. The V gene is TRBV28, the J gene TRBJ1-5; unclear D gene. This CDR3 is 15 amino acids long. Trimming removed 5 bases from V and 1 base from J, with 12 bases in between. Germline V CDR1 and CDR2: MDHEN, SYDVKM.